The following is a T cell receptor beta chain sequence with its context. Unique molecular identifiers were used to barcode this TCRbeta library. TCRdb reprocessed the PCR reads with MiXCR, giving one entry per CDR3 protein. The sample lists some 600,000 distinct CDR3 sequences, roughly 13% occurring once. The data derive from a study of T-cell reconstitution after alpha-beta-depleted transplantation in children. V was shortened by 3 bases and J by 0 bases, with 15 bases between the two germline ends. The CDR3 runs 16 residues. Germline CDR1 and CDR2: MNHEY and SMNVEV (reference sequence). The sequence came from a male patient younger than 18 who had a stem cell transplant for acute myeloid leukemia, so the T cells may come from the graft donor. The input for sequencing was PBMCs, mostly from graft donor cells, taken 360 days after TCRalphabeta/CD19-depleted stem cell transplant. The chain combines TRBV27 with TRBJ2-7; the D is unclear. CDR3 residues: CASSFRVGSGSYEQYF. The CDR3 DNA reads TGTGCCAGCAGTTTTCGGGTCGGCAGTGGCTCCTACGAGCAGTACTTC.